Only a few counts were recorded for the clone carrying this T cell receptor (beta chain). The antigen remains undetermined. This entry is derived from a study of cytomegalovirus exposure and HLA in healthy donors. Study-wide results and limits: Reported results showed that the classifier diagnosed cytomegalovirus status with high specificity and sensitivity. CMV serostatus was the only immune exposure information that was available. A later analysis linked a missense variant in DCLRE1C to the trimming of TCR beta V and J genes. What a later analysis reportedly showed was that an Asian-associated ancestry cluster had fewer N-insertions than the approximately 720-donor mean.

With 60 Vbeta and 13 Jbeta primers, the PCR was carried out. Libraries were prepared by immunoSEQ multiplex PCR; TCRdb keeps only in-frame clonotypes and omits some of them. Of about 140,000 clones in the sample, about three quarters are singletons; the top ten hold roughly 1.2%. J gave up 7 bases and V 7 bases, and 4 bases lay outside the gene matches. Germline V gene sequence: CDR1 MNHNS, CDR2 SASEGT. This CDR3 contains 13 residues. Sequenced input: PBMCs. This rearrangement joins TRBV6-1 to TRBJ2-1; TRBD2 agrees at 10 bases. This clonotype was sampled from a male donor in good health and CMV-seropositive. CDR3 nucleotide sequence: TGTGCCAGCAAGCTAGCGGGAGCGAATGAGCAGTTCTTC. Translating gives CASKLAGANEQFF.